This TCR beta chain was profiled in a study of tumor and adjacent non-tumor tissue in lung cancer. Concerning this clonotype: A read error may produce the germline difference seen at one junction end.

Looked up from germline, CDR1 is DFQATT and CDR2 is SNEGSKA (reference sequence). The CDR3 runs to 15 residues. TCRbeta libraries were built with three rounds of nested PCR, modified from ARM-PCR. TCRdb reanalysed the multiplex PCR reads using MiXCR and keeps one entry per CDR3 protein. The sample lists about 110,000 distinct CDR3 sequences, over 70% seen once, with 20% to 25% in the top ten. RNA was extracted from bulk tissue without any cell sorting. The sequenced material came from lung tumor tissue. The sequence came from a man in his 70s with non-small cell lung cancer. This chain links TRBV20-1 with TRBJ2-5; D tentatively fits TRBD1 or TRBD2 (5 bases each). CDR3 nucleotides: TGCAATGCTAAAGCTAACTCCGGGGCCGGGGAGACCCAGTACTTC. It encodes CNAKANSGAGETQYF.